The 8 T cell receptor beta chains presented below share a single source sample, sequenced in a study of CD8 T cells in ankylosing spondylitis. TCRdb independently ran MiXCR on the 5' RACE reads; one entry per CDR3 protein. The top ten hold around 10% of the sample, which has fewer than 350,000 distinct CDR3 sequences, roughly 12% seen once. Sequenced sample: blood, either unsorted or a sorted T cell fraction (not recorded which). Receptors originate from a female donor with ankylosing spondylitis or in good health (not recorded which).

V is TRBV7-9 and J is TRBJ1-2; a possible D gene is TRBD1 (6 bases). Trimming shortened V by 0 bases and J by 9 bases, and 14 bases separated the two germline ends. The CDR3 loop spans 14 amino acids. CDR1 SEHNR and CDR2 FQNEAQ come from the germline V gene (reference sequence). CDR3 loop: CASSLAAGGGSYTF. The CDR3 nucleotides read TGTGCCAGCAGCTTAGCGGCTGGAGGGGGGAGCTACACCTTC.

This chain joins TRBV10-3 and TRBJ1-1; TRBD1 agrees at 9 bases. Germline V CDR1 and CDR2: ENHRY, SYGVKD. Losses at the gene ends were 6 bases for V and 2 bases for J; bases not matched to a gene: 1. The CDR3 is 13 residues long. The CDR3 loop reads CAIRQGANTEAFF. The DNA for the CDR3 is TGTGCCATCAGACAGGGGGCCAACACTGAAGCTTTCTTT.

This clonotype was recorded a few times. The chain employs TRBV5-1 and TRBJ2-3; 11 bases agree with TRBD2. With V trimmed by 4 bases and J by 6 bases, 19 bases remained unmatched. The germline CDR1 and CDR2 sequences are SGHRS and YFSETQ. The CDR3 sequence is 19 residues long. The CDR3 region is CASSIGLAGGFSRGDTQYF. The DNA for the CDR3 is TGCGCCAGCAGCATCGGACTAGCGGGCGGGTTCTCGAGAGGGGATACGCAGTATTTT. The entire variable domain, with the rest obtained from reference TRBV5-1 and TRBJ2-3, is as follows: KAGVTQTPRYLIKTRGQQVTLSCSPISGHRSVSWYQQTPGQGLQFLFEYFSETQRNKGNFPGRFSGRQFSNSRSEMNVSTLELGDSALYLCASSIGLAGGFSRGDTQYFGPGTRLTVL.

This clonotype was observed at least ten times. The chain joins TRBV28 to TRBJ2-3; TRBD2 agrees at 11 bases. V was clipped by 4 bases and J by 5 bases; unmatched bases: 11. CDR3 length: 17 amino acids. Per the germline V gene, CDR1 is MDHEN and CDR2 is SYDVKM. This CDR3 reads CASSYRLAGPREDTQYF. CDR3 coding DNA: TGTGCCAGCAGTTACAGACTAGCGGGACCTCGCGAAGATACGCAGTATTTT.

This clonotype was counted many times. The CDR3 region is CASSVSSGGASEQYF. The CDR3 DNA sequence: TGTGCCAGCAGCGTGTCTAGCGGGGGGGCTTCCGAGCAGTACTTC. The chain has TRBV9 and TRBJ2-7; 12 bases are shared with TRBD2. CDR1 SGDLS and CDR2 YYNGEE come from the germline V gene. The J segment lost 6 bases and the V segment lost 2 bases, leaving 6 bases of the junction unmatched. The CDR3 is 15 amino acids.

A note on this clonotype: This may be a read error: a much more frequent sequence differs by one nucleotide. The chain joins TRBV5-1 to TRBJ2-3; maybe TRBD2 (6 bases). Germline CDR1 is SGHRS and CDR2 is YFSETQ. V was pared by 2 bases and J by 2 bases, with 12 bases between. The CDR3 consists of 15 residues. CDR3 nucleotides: TGCGCCAGCAGCTTATTCCCGCGGGACACAGATACGCAGTATTTT. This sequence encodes CASSLFPRDTDTQYF.

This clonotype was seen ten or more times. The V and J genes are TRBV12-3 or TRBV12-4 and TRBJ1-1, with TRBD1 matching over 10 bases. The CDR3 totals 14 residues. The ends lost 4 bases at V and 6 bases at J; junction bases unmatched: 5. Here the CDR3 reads CASSWDRGSAEAFF. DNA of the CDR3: TGTGCCAGCAGTTGGGACAGGGGTAGCGCTGAAGCTTTCTTT.

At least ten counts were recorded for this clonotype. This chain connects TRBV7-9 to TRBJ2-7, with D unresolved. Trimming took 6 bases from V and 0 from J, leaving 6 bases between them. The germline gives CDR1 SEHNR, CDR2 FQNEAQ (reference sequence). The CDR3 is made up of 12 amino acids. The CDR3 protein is CASSYSSYEQYF. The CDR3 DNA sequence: TGTGCCAGCAGTTACAGCTCCTACGAGCAGTACTTC.